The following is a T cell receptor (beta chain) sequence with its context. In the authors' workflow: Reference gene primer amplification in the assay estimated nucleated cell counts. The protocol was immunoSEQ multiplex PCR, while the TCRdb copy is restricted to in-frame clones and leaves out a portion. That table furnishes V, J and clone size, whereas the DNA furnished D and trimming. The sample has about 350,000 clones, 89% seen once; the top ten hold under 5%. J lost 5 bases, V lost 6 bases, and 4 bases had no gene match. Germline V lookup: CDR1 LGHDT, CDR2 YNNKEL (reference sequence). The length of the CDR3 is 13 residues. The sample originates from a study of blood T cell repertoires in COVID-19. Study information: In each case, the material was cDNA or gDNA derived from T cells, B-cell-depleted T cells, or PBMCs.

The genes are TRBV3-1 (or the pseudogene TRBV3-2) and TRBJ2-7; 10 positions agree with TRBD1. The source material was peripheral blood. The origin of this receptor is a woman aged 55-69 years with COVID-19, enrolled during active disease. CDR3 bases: TGTGCCAGCAGGGGACAGGGGAGCAACGAGCAGTACTTC. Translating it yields CASRGQGSNEQYF.